The T cell receptor (beta chain) under discussion was sequenced for a study of blood T cells in healthy people across ages (dated by TCRdb to the mid-2010s). About the full investigation: Template switching captured roughly one uniquely barcoded TCR beta cDNA molecule per two T cells in model experiments. To avoid experimental bias, donors of different ages were randomly spread across the sequencing lanes. The study analyzed two additional independent replicas of 1 million unique cDNA reads from the same blood draw for two donors, one aged 18 to 30 and one aged 80 or older. The donors were split into four age groups: young (average around 17 years), middle-aged (roughly 40), aged (roughly 60) and long-lived (roughly 86). Age-related changes in TCR beta repertoire diversity were measured in the study by deep sequencing normalized with unique cDNA molecular identifiers. What the research found in general, with its limitations: Bulk unsorted PBMC profiling prevented conclusive comparison of naive and antigen-experienced compartments. There was a strong correlation between observed TCR beta diversity and the percentage of naive T cells measured by flow cytometry. Compared with the aged group, more naive CD4+ T cells, fewer expanded clones and increased TCR diversity were shown by the long-lived group, suggesting age selection. Observed TCR beta diversity per million T cells fell roughly linearly with age, and a significant reduction was already apparent by age around 40. Because the CMV infection status of the donors was unknown, age-related changes in expanded clonotypes may potentially have been confounded. Total diversity estimates from one million sequenced T cells were considered lower bounds and underestimates.

Library creation used 5' RACE. The second PCR ran for roughly 6 to 11 cycles and used a J-beta primer mix along with a sample-barcoded 5' primer. A unique molecular identifier was introduced onto each TCR beta cDNA molecule by a template-switch 5' adaptor carrying 12 random nucleotides. Each sample yielded at least 2.5 million CDR3-containing paired-end reads. The Mint cDNA synthesis kit, primed by a TRBC-specific oligonucleotide, was used to synthesize first-strand cDNA from all RNA. Following uracil-DNA glycosylase treatment, all cDNA underwent a first 18-cycle PCR with the universal primers M1SS and BC2_uni_R. From the authors' description of their analysis: For normalization, 1 million high-quality reads, each with a distinct molecular identifier, were randomly selected from each sample. Instead of being binned into consensus sequences, reads that shared molecular identifiers were thrown out. MiTCR, set to a Q25 quality threshold and the strictest error-elimination algorithm, was used for CDR3 identification, clonotype clustering and error correction. A nonparametric unseen species model using Euler transformation provided a lower-bound estimate of total TCR beta diversity. The raw public reads went through TCRdb reprocessing: fastp at Q25, MiXCR clone calling, in-frame beta chains kept. CDR3 protein sequences are deduplicated, and each keeps its most common genes and DNA. The authors' filters were not applied to this entry. This sample holds approximately 1,700,000 distinct CDR3 sequences; roughly 43% were observed only once. The ten biggest clones cover more than 20% of the sample.

This clonotype was observed once. The antigen it binds to is not known. One base away there is no much larger clone; base qualities are not given. The roughly 37 donors, aged roughly 6 to 90 years, were systemically healthy Caucasian individuals from Russia. Roughly 11 milliliters of peripheral blood were drawn from each donor into EDTA-treated Vacutainer tubes. Ficoll-Paque density-gradient centrifugation was used to isolate PBMCs, with at least 6 million obtained per sample. Trizol reagent was used to extract total RNA from the PBMCs, yielding at least 6 micrograms per sample. For every donor, flow cytometry on a PBMC aliquot measured the percentage of naive CD45RAhigh/CD27high T cells. This receptor was obtained from a human donor in good health. Input material: blood.

The CDR3 reads as follows: CASSAFVPGAEAFF. The DNA sequence is TGTGCCAGCTCAGCCTTTGTACCGGGAGCTGAAGCTTTCTTT. In this chain, TRBV18 is recombined with TRBJ1-1; no D gene call is confident. Taken from the germline V gene, the CDR1 and CDR2 loops are KGHSH and LQKENI. The CDR3 runs 14 residues from the cysteine to the phenylalanine. The sequence is cut down to CDR3 DNA, 42 bases in frame from base 1. V loses 5 bases, J loses 6 bases, and the germline ends lie 16 bases apart.